This entry lists 17 T cell receptor beta chains sequenced from one sample in a study of T-cell reconstitution after alpha-beta-depleted transplantation in children. Unique molecular identifiers tagged the TCRbeta library. TCRdb independently ran MiXCR on the PCR reads; one entry per CDR3 protein. Of about 210,000 distinct CDR3 sequences in the sample, approximately 17% were seen once. Sequences were derived from PBMCs, mostly from graft donor cells, sampled 360 days after TCRalphabeta/CD19-depleted stem cell transplant. These receptors were obtained from a male patient between 2 and 10 years old who had a stem cell transplant for acute lymphoblastic leukemia, so the T cells may come from the graft donor.

The chain employs TRBV7-9 and TRBJ2-2; D gene unclear. The germline gives CDR1 SEHNR, CDR2 FQNEAQ (reference sequence). Trimming shortened V by 8 bases and J by 7 bases, and 14 bases separated the two germline ends. This CDR3 is 13 amino acids long. The CDR3 region has the DNA TGTGCCAGCTGCCCAGTGGAAGTCGGGGAGCTGTTTTTT. Protein sequence: CASCPVEVGELFF.

V usage is TRBV12-3 or TRBV12-4 and J usage is TRBJ2-2, with a possible D match to TRBD2 (7 bases). Trimming removed 5 bases at V and 5 bases at J, with 15 bases between. The CDR3 covers 15 residues. The CDR3, as DNA: TGTGCCAGCAGTCCTCTTGGGGGGGCGACCGGGGAGCTGTTTTTT. Protein sequence: CASSPLGGATGELFF.

V and J are TRBV18 and TRBJ2-1, with 9 positions matching TRBD1. The CDR3 spans 14 residues. V dropped 4 bases and J dropped 5; count of bases not matched to a gene: 3. CDR1 is KGHSH and CDR2 is LQKENI in the germline V gene. CDR3 in DNA: TGTGCCAGCTCACTACAGGGGGCTAACAATGAGCAGTTCTTC. This gives the protein CASSLQGANNEQFF. The entire variable domain, with the rest obtained from reference TRBV18 and TRBJ2-1, is as follows: NAGVMQNPRHLVRRRGQEARLRCSPMKGHSHVYWYRQLPEEGLKFMVYLQKENIIDESGMPKERFSAEFPKEGPSILRIQQVVRGDSAAYFCASSLQGANNEQFFGPGTRLTVL.

The V gene is TRBV4-2, the J gene TRBJ1-6; possibly TRBD1 for D (5 bases). This CDR3 region has 14 residues. Germline-derived CDR1 and CDR2 are LGHNA and YNFKEQ. V was trimmed by 3 bases and J by 6 bases, leaving 9 bases between them. The CDR3 bases are TGTGCCAGCAGCCACCCCGGGACTAATTCACCCCTCCACTTT. This translates into CASSHPGTNSPLHF.

V and J are TRBV29-1 and TRBJ2-7; 7 nucleotides match TRBD1. V trimming: 4 bases; J trimming: 6 bases; junction bases outside the gene matches: 6. The CDR3 contains 12 residues. Germline loops: CDR1 SQVTM, CDR2 ANQGSEA. CDR3 bases: TGCAGCGTTGGTCCGGGACAGTCCGAGCAGTACTTC. Amino acid sequence: CSVGPGQSEQYF.

The chain uses TRBV7-2 and TRBJ2-7, with 8 bases lining up with TRBD2. Germline CDR1 SGHTA, CDR2 FQGNSA. The V and J ends lost 0 bases and 7 bases, in that order; junction bases with no gene match: 8. The CDR3 consists of 15 residues. The CDR3 region has the DNA TGTGCCAGCAGCTTAGCGGTTGTAGCGGGAAGGGAGCAGTACTTC. Translated: CASSLAVVAGREQYF.

The chain couples TRBV10-3 to TRBJ1-2, with TRBD1 identical over 8 bases. The CDR3 spans 14 residues. Germline V CDR1 and CDR2: ENHRY, SYGVKD. With V trimmed by 3 bases and J by 4 bases, 4 bases remained unmatched. The CDR3 loop is CAISEGQGSYGYTF. The CDR3 DNA reads TGTGCCATCAGTGAAGGACAGGGAAGCTATGGCTACACCTTC.

This clonotype appeared a few times. The CDR3 sequence: CSARRVGTEAFF. In nucleotides, the CDR3 is TGCAGTGCGAGGCGGGTGGGCACTGAAGCTTTCTTT. This chain uses TRBV20-1 with TRBJ1-1; D call uncertain. This CDR3 is built from 12 residues. The germline CDR1 and CDR2 sequences are DFQATT and SNEGSKA (reference sequence). V was cut by 6 bases and J by 4 bases, with 12 bases left in between.

V and J are TRBV29-1 and TRBJ1-1, with D perhaps matching TRBD1 (6 bases). The CDR3 has 14 residues. The germline gives CDR1 SQVTM, CDR2 ANQGSEA. V was shortened by 0 bases and J by 6 bases, with 14 bases between the two germline ends. The CDR3 protein is CSVEELGAAAEAFF. The CDR3 DNA reads as TGCAGCGTTGAAGAGCTGGGGGCGGCGGCTGAAGCTTTCTTT. Using reference TRBV29-1 and TRBJ1-1 for the parts outside the CDR3, the full variable domain is SAVISQKPSRDICQRGTSLTIQCQVDSQVTMMFWYRQQPGQSLTLIATANQGSEATYESGFVIDKFPISRPNLTFSTLTVSNMSPEDSSIYLCSVEELGAAAEAFFGQGTRLTVV.

The chain links TRBV20-1 to TRBJ2-2; D possibly corresponds to TRBD2 (6 bases). The CDR3 runs to 14 residues. The germline V gene has CDR1 DFQATT and CDR2 SNEGSKA (reference sequence). Trimming took 6 bases from V and 3 from J, leaving 14 bases between them. The CDR3 is CSAQTAGYTGELFF. The CDR3 DNA reads TGCAGTGCGCAGACGGCGGGGTACACCGGGGAGCTGTTTTTT.

Many counts were recorded for this clonotype. The chain links TRBV15 to TRBJ1-3; 7 nucleotides agree with TRBD1. CDR1 is LNHNV and CDR2 is YYDKDF in the germline V gene (reference sequence). J gave up 2 bases and V 11 bases, and 6 bases lay outside the gene matches. The CDR3 sequence is 13 residues long. DNA for the CDR3: TGTGCCGTCACTCAGGGGGCTGGAAACACCATATATTTT. Translating it yields CAVTQGAGNTIYF.

This clonotype was counted many times. J is TRBJ1-5 and V is TRBV7-2; D is uncertain. The CDR3 totals 16 residues. V was cut by 2 bases and J by 4 bases, with 15 bases left in between. Germline-derived CDR1 and CDR2 are SGHTA and FQGNSA. Written as DNA, the CDR3 is TGTGCCAGCAGCTTACTCTCCTCCAGGTGGAATCAGCCCCAGCATTTT. Translating it yields CASSLLSSRWNQPQHF.

The chain carries TRBV20-1 and TRBJ2-1, with 9 bases that match TRBD1. The CDR3 extends over 11 amino acids. Germline V gene lookup returns CDR1 DFQATT and CDR2 SNEGSKA (reference sequence). V dropped 6 bases and J dropped 15; count of bases not matched to a gene: 9. DNA of the CDR3: TGCAGTGCAGGACAGGGGCGATTAGCGTTCTTC. Residues: CSAGQGRLAFF.

This sequence joins TRBV7-2 and TRBJ2-3; possibly TRBD1 for D (6 bases). In germline, CDR1 is SGHTA, CDR2 FQGNSA. V was trimmed by 5 bases and J by 4 bases, leaving 13 bases between them. The CDR3 totals 14 residues. This CDR3 is CASSPNRAPDTQYF. Here the CDR3 DNA reads TGTGCCAGCAGCCCCAACAGGGCTCCAGATACGCAGTATTTT.

The rearrangement joins TRBV27 to TRBJ2-3; TRBD2 matches at 12 bases. CDR1 MNHEY and CDR2 SMNVEV come from the germline V gene (reference sequence). This CDR3 contains 16 residues. V lost 5 bases, J lost 1 base, and 4 bases stayed unmatched. The CDR3 loop is CASSTTSGGRTDTQYF. CDR3 nucleotide sequence: TGTGCCAGCAGTACCACTAGCGGGGGGCGCACAGATACGCAGTATTTT.

V and J are TRBV5-1 and TRBJ2-1; unclear D gene. The germline V gene has CDR1 SGHRS and CDR2 YFSETQ. V was clipped by 0 bases and J by 7 bases, with 8 bases between them. The CDR3 runs 13 residues. The CDR3 protein is CASSLGRQNEQFF. CDR3 DNA sequence: TGCGCCAGCAGCTTGGGCCGTCAGAATGAGCAGTTCTTC.

This clonotype was observed a handful of times. The chain links TRBV7-2 to TRBJ2-1; TRBD2 aligns across 9 bases. Germline assignment: CDR1 SGHTA and CDR2 FQGNSA. V lost 4 bases and J lost 5; bases outside the gene matches: 3. This CDR3 comprises 14 residues. The CDR3 DNA reads as TGTGCCAGCAGCTATAGCGGGGGTAACAATGAGCAGTTCTTC. Protein sequence: CASSYSGGNNEQFF.